This T cell receptor beta chain was recorded in a study of blood T cell repertoires in COVID-19. Study background: Material from acute and convalescent COVID-19 was sourced from the United States, Italy and Spain.

Trimming stripped 7 bases from V and 5 bases from J, with 18 bases between. CDR1 and CDR2 (germline): SGHDT, YYEEEE. This CDR3 comprises 14 residues. Under the authors' procedure: Nucleated cell counts were estimated from reference gene primer amplification. Here immunoSEQ multiplex PCR was the method, and the copy in TCRdb shows in-frame clones only, minus some. V, J and clone size were drawn from that table, and D and trimming were deduced from the DNA. This table has about 250,000 clones, roughly 83% appearing once. This sequence originates from a man older than 75 with acute or convalescent COVID-19. Sequenced material: peripheral blood. The V gene is TRBV5-6, the J gene TRBJ1-2; the D gene is possibly TRBD1 (6 bases). As DNA, the CDR3 is TGTGCCAGCTCCCCGTGGGGGGGCAGGTATGGCTACACCTTC. Protein product: CASSPWGGRYGYTF.